This TCR beta chain comes out of a study of blood T cells in healthy people across ages (dated by TCRdb to 2014 to 2015). Some background on the complete study: In model experiments, template switching captured roughly one uniquely barcoded TCR beta cDNA molecule for every two T cells. Four age groups were formed from the donors: young (average approximately 15 years), middle-aged (approximately 42), aged (around 68) and long-lived (82). Age-related changes in TCR beta repertoire diversity were measured in the study by deep sequencing normalized with unique cDNA molecular identifiers. To avoid experimental bias, donors of different ages were spread randomly across the sequencing lanes. For two donors (one aged 18 to 29 and one aged 80 or older), the study analyzed two additional independent replicas of 1 million unique cDNA reads from the same blood draw.

Library prep was done by 5' RACE. TCRdb records Illumina HiSeq 2500 as the sequencer. A second PCR of about 7 to 12 cycles was run with a J-beta primer mix and a sample-barcoded 5' primer. Each TCR beta cDNA molecule received a unique molecular identifier from a template-switch 5' adaptor carrying 12 random nucleotides. Each sample yielded at least 3 million CDR3-containing paired-end reads. The Mint cDNA synthesis kit, primed by a TRBC-specific oligonucleotide, was used to synthesize first-strand cDNA from all RNA. Following uracil-DNA glycosylase treatment, all cDNA underwent a first 18-cycle PCR with the universal primers M1SS and BC2_uni_R. Under the source paper's analysis protocol: For normalization, 1 million high-quality reads were randomly selected from each sample, with every read carrying a distinct molecular identifier. Instead of being binned into consensus sequences, reads that shared molecular identifiers were thrown out. CDR3 identification, clonotype clustering and error correction used MiTCR with a Q25 quality threshold and the strictest error-elimination algorithm. Lower-bound total TCR beta diversity was estimated with a nonparametric unseen species model using Euler transformation. TCRdb's own reprocessing of the public reads used fastp at Q25 and MiXCR and kept productive beta chains. Merged by CDR3 protein, the rows form single entries marked with the most common genes and DNA. The V and J calls here are based on TCRdb, not the publication. The table for this sample lists 720,000 or so distinct CDR3 sequences; less than 45% of them were counted only once. The leading ten clones occupy 30% of the sample.

The junction shows trimming of 6 bases on V and 2 bases on J, plus 11 bases between the germline ends. Inclusive of the bounding cysteine and phenylalanine, the CDR3 is 14 residues long. Solely the CDR3 DNA is kept, with 42 bases framed from the first base. The germline V gene gives CDR1 as MDHEN and CDR2 as SYDVKM. For this clonotype: Its cognate antigen has yet to be identified. Nothing much larger sits one base from this clone, and base qualities are not available.

Overall results and qualifications from the work: As age increased, observed TCR beta diversity per million T cells dropped in a roughly linear way, and a significant reduction was already evident by age 40. Compared with the aged group, more naive CD4+ T cells, fewer expanded clones and increased TCR diversity were shown by the long-lived group, suggesting age selection. Conclusive comparison of naive and antigen-experienced compartments was prevented by the profiling of bulk unsorted PBMCs. Because donor CMV infection status was unknown, age-related changes in expanded clonotypes were potentially confounded. Estimates of total diversity based on one million sequenced T cells were considered lower bounds and underestimates. There was a strong correlation between observed TCR beta diversity and the percentage of naive T cells measured by flow cytometry.

Donors were around 37 systemically healthy Caucasian individuals from Russia aged roughly 6 to 90 years. Around 10 milliliters of peripheral blood were drawn from each donor into EDTA-treated Vacutainer tubes. Ficoll-Paque density-gradient centrifugation was used to isolate PBMCs, with at least 7 million per sample. Trizol reagent was used to extract total RNA from the PBMCs, yielding at least 5.5 micrograms per sample. Naive CD45RAhigh/CD27high T cell percentages were measured by flow cytometry on a PBMC aliquot from every donor. The sequence is built from TRBV28 and TRBJ2-1, and TRBD2 may be the D gene, going by 6 matching bases. Sequences were obtained from blood. The sequence was obtained from a man older than 75 in good health. Here is the DNA: TGTGCCAGCAGCCCGGACTACACCTACAATGAGCAGTTCTTC. Translation gives CASSPDYTYNEQFF.